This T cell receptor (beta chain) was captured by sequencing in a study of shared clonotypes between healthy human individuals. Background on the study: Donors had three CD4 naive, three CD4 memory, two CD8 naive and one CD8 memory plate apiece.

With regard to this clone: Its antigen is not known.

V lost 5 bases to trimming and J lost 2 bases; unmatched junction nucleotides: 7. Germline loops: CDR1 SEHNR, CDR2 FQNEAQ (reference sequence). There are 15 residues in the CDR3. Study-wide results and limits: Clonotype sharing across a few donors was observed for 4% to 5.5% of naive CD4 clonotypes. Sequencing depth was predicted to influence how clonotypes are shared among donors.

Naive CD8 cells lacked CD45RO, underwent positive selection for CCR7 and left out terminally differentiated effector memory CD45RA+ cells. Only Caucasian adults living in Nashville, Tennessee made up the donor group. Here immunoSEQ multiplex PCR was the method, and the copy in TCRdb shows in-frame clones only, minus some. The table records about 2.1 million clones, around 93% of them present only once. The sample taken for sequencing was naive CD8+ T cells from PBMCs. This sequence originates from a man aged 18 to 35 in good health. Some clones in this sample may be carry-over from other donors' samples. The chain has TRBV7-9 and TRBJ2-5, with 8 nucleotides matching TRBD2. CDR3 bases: TGTGCCAGCAGCCCCCGAACTAGCGGACAAGAGACCCAGTACTTC. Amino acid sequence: CASSPRTSGQETQYF.